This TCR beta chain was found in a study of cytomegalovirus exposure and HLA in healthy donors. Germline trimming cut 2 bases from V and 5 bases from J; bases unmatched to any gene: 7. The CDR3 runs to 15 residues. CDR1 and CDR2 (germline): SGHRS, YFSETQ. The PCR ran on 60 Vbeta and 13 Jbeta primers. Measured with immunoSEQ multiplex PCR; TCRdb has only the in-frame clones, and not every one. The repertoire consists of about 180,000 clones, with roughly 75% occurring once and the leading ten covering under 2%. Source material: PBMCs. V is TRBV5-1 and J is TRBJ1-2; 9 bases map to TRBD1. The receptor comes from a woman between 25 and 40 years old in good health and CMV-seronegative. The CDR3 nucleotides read TGCGCCAGCAGCTTTACAGGGGGCGCTGGATATGGCTACACCTTC. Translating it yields CASSFTGGAGYGYTF.